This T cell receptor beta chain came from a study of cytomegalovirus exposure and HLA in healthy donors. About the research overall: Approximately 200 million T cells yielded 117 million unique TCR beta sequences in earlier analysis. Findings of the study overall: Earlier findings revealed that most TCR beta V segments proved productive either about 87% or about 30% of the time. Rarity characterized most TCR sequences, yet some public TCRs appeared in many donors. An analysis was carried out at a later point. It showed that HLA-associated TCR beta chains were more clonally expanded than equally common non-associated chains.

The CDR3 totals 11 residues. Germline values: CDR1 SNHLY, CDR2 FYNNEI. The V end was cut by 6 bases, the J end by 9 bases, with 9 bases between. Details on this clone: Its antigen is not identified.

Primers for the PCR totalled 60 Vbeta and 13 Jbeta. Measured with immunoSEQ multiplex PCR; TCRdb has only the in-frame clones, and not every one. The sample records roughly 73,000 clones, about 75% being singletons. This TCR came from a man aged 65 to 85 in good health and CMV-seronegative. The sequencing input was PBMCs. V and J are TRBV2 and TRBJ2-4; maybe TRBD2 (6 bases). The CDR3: CASRLASIQYF. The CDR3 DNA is TGTGCCAGCAGACTAGCAAGCATTCAGTACTTC.